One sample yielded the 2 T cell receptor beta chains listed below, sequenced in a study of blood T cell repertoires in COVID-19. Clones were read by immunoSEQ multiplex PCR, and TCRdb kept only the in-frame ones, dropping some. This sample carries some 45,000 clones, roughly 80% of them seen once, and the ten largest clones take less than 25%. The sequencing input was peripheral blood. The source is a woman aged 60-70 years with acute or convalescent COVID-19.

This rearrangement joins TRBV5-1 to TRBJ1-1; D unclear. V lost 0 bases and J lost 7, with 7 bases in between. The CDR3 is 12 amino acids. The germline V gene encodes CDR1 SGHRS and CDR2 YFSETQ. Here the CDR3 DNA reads TGCGCCAGCAGCTTGGAACTCGGTGAAGCTTTCTTT. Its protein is CASSLELGEAFF.

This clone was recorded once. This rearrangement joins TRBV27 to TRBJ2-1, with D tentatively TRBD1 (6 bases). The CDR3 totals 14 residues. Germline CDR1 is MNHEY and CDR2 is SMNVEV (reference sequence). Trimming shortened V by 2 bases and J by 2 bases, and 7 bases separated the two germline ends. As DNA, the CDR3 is TGTGCCAGCAGTTTAGGACAGACCTACAATGAGCAGTTCTTC. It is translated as CASSLGQTYNEQFF.